Shown below are 17 T cell receptor beta chains from a single sample sequenced in a study of shared clonotypes between healthy human individuals. It was CD45RO-negative cells, positively selected for CCR7, that made up naive CD8 cells, with terminally differentiated effector memory CD45RA+ cells excluded. Clones were read by immunoSEQ multiplex PCR, and TCRdb kept only the in-frame ones, dropping some. The repertoire has approximately 1.9 million clones, around 93% of them found once; the top ten carry more than 1.5%. Source material: naive CD8+ T cells from PBMCs. The source is a man aged 18 to 29 in good health. Some clones in this sample may be carry-over from other donors' samples.

This clone was detected once. The V call is TRBV10-1, the J call TRBJ2-2, with 15 bases that match TRBD2. With 6 bases clipped from V and 4 bases from J, the junction kept 3 bases outside the gene matches. This CDR3 is built from 16 residues. CDR1 and CDR2 from the germline V gene are WNHNN and SYGVQD (reference sequence). Written as DNA, the CDR3 is TGCGCCAGCAGAGGGGGACTAGCGGGAGGCACCGGGGAGCTGTTTTTT. Protein: CASRGGLAGGTGELFF.

The CDR3 here is CASSRVGLAKNIQYF. The CDR3 coding sequence is TGTGCCAGTAGCCGGGTTGGGCTAGCCAAAAACATTCAGTACTTC. The gene calls are TRBV19 and TRBJ2-4; D is unresolved. This CDR3 has 15 residues. Germline lookup yields CDR1 LNHDA and CDR2 SQIVND (reference sequence). With 6 bases removed from V and 0 bases from J, the gap between germline ends came to 12 bases.

Points on this clone: This sample includes further DNA sequences coding for the same CDR3. The chain has TRBV27 and TRBJ1-1; TRBD1 aligns across 9 bases. V lost 5 bases, J lost 4 bases, and 5 bases stayed unmatched. Germline CDR1 MNHEY, CDR2 SMNVEV (reference sequence). This CDR3 has 14 residues. CDR3 in DNA: TGTGCCAGCAGTATCCGACAGGGGGGCACTGAAGCTTTCTTT. It encodes CASSIRQGGTEAFF.

This chain connects TRBV15 to TRBJ1-3, with TRBD1 as a possible D gene (5 bases). CDR3 length: 16 residues. Germline V gene sequence: CDR1 LNHNV, CDR2 YYDKDF (reference sequence). V was cut by 3 bases and J by 0 bases, with 12 bases left in between. CDR3 sequence (DNA): TGTGCCACCAGCAGGGCGAGGGGAGACTCTGGAAACACCATATATTTT. Protein sequence: CATSRARGDSGNTIYF.

This chain connects TRBV6-5 to TRBJ1-3; D gene uncertain. The CDR3 runs 14 residues. V was cut by 6 bases and J by 4 bases, with 13 bases left in between. Germline V lookup: CDR1 MNHEY, CDR2 SVGAGI. DNA for the CDR3: TGTGCCAGCAGCGACGGGAAGACGGGAAACACCATATATTTT. Translation: CASSDGKTGNTIYF.

This clone was detected a few times. This chain joins TRBV27 and TRBJ2-7, with unresolved D. Germline-derived CDR1 and CDR2 are MNHEY and SMNVEV (reference sequence). Trimming took 4 bases from V and 4 from J, leaving 14 bases between them. CDR3 length: 14 residues. This CDR3 reads CASSWGPVGYEQYF. The CDR3 bases are TGTGCCAGCAGTTGGGGTCCCGTCGGGTACGAGCAGTACTTC.

V and J are TRBV7-6 and TRBJ2-7; 12 bases are a match to TRBD1. This CDR3 spans 15 amino acids. Germline CDR1 is SGHVS and CDR2 is FNYEAQ. Trimming removed 5 bases from V and 6 bases from J; junction bases left unmatched: 8. DNA for the CDR3: TGTGCCAGCAGCCTTGGGACAGGGGGCCCTGGCGAGCAGTACTTC. Protein product: CASSLGTGGPGEQYF.

The chain joins TRBV28 to TRBJ2-4; D uncertain. V was cut by 4 bases and J by 0 bases, with 10 bases left in between. The CDR3 runs to 15 residues. Germline loops: CDR1 MDHEN, CDR2 SYDVKM. The CDR3: CASSWVPVAKNIQYF. Written as DNA, the CDR3 is TGTGCCAGCAGTTGGGTTCCTGTAGCCAAAAACATTCAGTACTTC.

The chain has TRBV6-1 and TRBJ2-1, with D perhaps matching TRBD2 (5 bases). This CDR3 has 13 amino acids. Trimming cost V 3 bases and J 6 bases, with 9 bases left between them. Germline CDR1 reads MNHNS; CDR2 reads SASEGT. In DNA form, the CDR3 reads TGTGCCAGCAGTGACTGGACTGCCAATGAGCAGTTCTTC. It translates to CASSDWTANEQFF.

The chain uses TRBV5-8 and TRBJ2-7; D uncertain. The CDR3 is 10 residues long. Trimming pared 4 bases from V and 5 bases from J, leaving 4 bases between. Germline lookup yields CDR1 SGHTS and CDR2 YDEGEE. CDR3 DNA sequence: TGTGCCAGCAGCATTGACGAGCAGTACTTC. It encodes CASSIDEQYF.

As for this clone: Other DNA sequences in the same sample also yield this CDR3. This chain connects TRBV27 to TRBJ1-2, with a possible D match to TRBD1 (5 bases). Germline V gene lookup returns CDR1 MNHEY and CDR2 SMNVEV (reference sequence). Trimming shortened V by 2 bases and J by 2 bases, and 9 bases separated the two germline ends. This CDR3 contains 14 residues. CDR3 amino acids: CASSLRQPNYGYTF. CDR3 bases: TGTGCCAGCAGTTTACGACAGCCAAACTATGGCTACACCTTC.

V and J are TRBV7-7 and TRBJ1-2, with unresolved D. This CDR3 comprises 14 residues. V was trimmed by 5 bases and J by 6 bases, leaving 16 bases between them. Germline V gene data show CDR1 as SSHAT and CDR2 as FNYEAQ (reference sequence). CDR3 DNA: TGTGCCAGCAGCCCATTCTTGGGTGATCATGGCTACACCTTC. It encodes CASSPFLGDHGYTF.

The chain combines TRBV7-6 with TRBJ1-5, with D hard to call. The germline V and J ends were trimmed by 5 bases and 0 bases, with 17 bases remaining between them. Germline CDR1 is SGHVS and CDR2 is FNYEAQ. This CDR3 comprises 17 residues. CDR3: CASSPSPRQYSNQPQHF. CDR3 in DNA: TGTGCCAGCAGCCCGTCGCCCAGACAATATAGCAATCAGCCCCAGCATTTT.

V gene TRBV6-5 combines with J gene TRBJ2-3; a weak D match, TRBD2 (7 bases). Trimming removed 0 bases from V and 11 bases from J, with 9 bases in between. This CDR3 spans 12 amino acids. Germline CDR1 MNHEY, CDR2 SVGAGI. CDR3 residues: CASSYSGGQQYF. Here the CDR3 DNA reads TGTGCCAGCAGTTACTCCGGGGGGCAGCAGTATTTT.

This clone has a single count. This chain joins TRBV28 and TRBJ2-1; the match to TRBD2 covers 7 bases. Trimming took 5 bases from V and 6 from J; bases not matched to a gene: 13. This CDR3 has 16 residues. Germline-derived CDR1 and CDR2 are MDHEN and SYDVKM. CDR3 nucleotide sequence: TGTGCCAGCAGTCTCCGTTTTGGCGGGGGAGGCAATGAGCAGTTCTTC. This sequence encodes CASSLRFGGGGNEQFF.

A single count supports this clone. The genes are TRBV4-3 and TRBJ2-1; the D gene is possibly TRBD2 (6 bases). From germline, CDR1 is LGHNA and CDR2 YSLEER. This CDR3 spans 16 amino acids. The V and J ends lost 4 bases and 7 bases respectively, with 20 bases between them. CDR3 DNA: TGCGCCAGCAGCCCAGGGATTAGCGGCTTGGGGAATGAGCAGTTCTTC. This codes for CASSPGISGLGNEQFF.

This chain uses TRBV27 with TRBJ2-4, with a tentative D call TRBD2 (6 bases). The CDR3 has 16 residues. V was clipped by 2 bases and J by 7 bases, with 18 bases between them. CDR1 and CDR2 from the germline V gene are MNHEY and SMNVEV (reference sequence). CDR3 residues: CASSLIAGGIGNIQYF. The DNA of the CDR3 is TGTGCCAGCAGTTTAATCGCCGGGGGTATTGGGAACATTCAGTACTTC.